The 26 T cell receptor beta chains below come from one sample, sequenced in a study of T cell responses to AZD1222 COVID-19 vaccine. Assay: immunoSEQ multiplex PCR; the TCRdb copy retains only in-frame clones and omits some. The sample records around 94,000 clones, roughly 90% being singletons. Specimen: peripheral blood, collected on day 0 of AZD1222 vaccination. The receptors stem from an adult in good health.

This chain connects TRBV7-2 to TRBJ1-2; 7 nucleotides agree with TRBD1. J was trimmed by 2 bases and V by 7 bases; bases with no gene match: 16. In germline, CDR1 is SGHTA, CDR2 FQGNSA. The CDR3 has 17 residues. The CDR3 protein is CASTHSSGTAGNYGYTF. The CDR3 DNA reads as TGTGCCAGCACTCATTCCAGCGGGACAGCTGGAAACTATGGCTACACCTTC.

This clone appeared once. V gene TRBV6-1 combines with J gene TRBJ1-2; D not certain. This CDR3 has 14 amino acids. Germline CDR1 is MNHNS and CDR2 is SASEGT. The V end lost 1 base, the J end lost 6 bases, and 12 bases lay between the germline ends. CDR3 region: CASSEGANGDGYTF. The CDR3, as DNA: TGTGCCAGCAGTGAAGGGGCAAATGGCGATGGCTACACCTTC.

DNA of the CDR3: TGTGCCAGTAGCCCCAGCGGGACAGGGGGCGCGTCTGGAAACACCATATATTTT. This codes for CASSPSGTGGASGNTIYF. The chain uses TRBV19 and TRBJ1-3, with 12 bases that match TRBD1. The CDR3 sequence is 18 residues long. V shed 6 bases and J 1 base; nucleotides not matched to a gene: 10. Germline V gene sequence: CDR1 LNHDA, CDR2 SQIVND (reference sequence).

This clone was seen more than once but under ten times. The chain couples TRBV7-9 to TRBJ1-1; D is unresolved. The germline V gene encodes CDR1 SEHNR and CDR2 FQNEAQ (reference sequence). The CDR3 runs to 14 residues. V was pared by 6 bases and J by 0 bases, with 11 bases between. The CDR3 DNA reads as TGTGCCAGCAGTTTCACCCAGATGAACACTGAAGCTTTCTTT. Translating it yields CASSFTQMNTEAFF. Filled out from reference TRBV7-9 and TRBJ1-1, the complete variable domain reads DTGVSQNPRHKITKRGQNVTFRCDPISEHNRLYWYRQTLGQGPEFLTYFQNEAQLEKSRLLSDRFSAERPKGSFSTLEIQRTEQGDSAMYLCASSFTQMNTEAFFGQGTRLTVV.

The chain uses TRBV25-1 and TRBJ1-2; 7 bases fit TRBD1. The CDR3 runs 16 residues. Germline-derived CDR1 and CDR2 are MGHDK and SYGVNS. Trimming at V came to 1 base and at J to 4 bases, leaving 9 bases not matched to a gene. CDR3 coding DNA: TGTGCCAGCAGTGAATCCTATCTGACAGGGTCCTATGGCTACACCTTC. Its translation: CASSESYLTGSYGYTF.

The chain has TRBV5-6 and TRBJ1-1; D remains ambiguous. Trimming took off 1 base at V and 1 base at J, with 8 bases between the two ends. Germline CDR1 reads SGHDT; CDR2 reads YYEEEE. The CDR3 has 14 amino acids. CDR3 sequence: CASSLTGPNTEAFF. In nucleotides, the CDR3 is TGTGCCAGCAGCTTGACTGGACCGAACACTGAAGCTTTCTTT.

The V gene is TRBV11-2, the J gene TRBJ1-6; D ambiguous. CDR1 and CDR2 from the germline V gene are SGHAT and FQNNGV. The CDR3 runs to 15 residues. V lost 1 base to trimming and J lost 5 bases, with 9 bases between them. CDR3 sequence reads: CASSLGPQNNSPLHF. Written as DNA, the CDR3 is TGTGCCAGCAGCTTAGGCCCACAGAATAATTCACCCCTCCACTTT.

The J gene is TRBJ1-2, the V gene TRBV2; D gene unclear. Trimming shortened V by 6 bases and J by 4 bases, and 12 bases separated the two germline ends. Germline V gene data show CDR1 as SNHLY and CDR2 as FYNNEI. This CDR3 is 13 amino acids long. CDR3 region: CASSIQSTYGYTF. The CDR3 nucleotides are TGTGCCAGCAGCATACAGAGTACCTATGGCTACACCTTC.

The V gene is TRBV6-1, the J gene TRBJ2-7, with 7 bases matching TRBD1. CDR1 is MNHNS and CDR2 is SASEGT in the germline V gene. With 7 bases clipped from V and 3 bases from J, the junction kept 9 bases outside the gene matches. CDR3 length: 14 residues. In DNA form, the CDR3 reads TGTGCCAGCAATATACAGGGGCCAGGCTACGAGCAGTACTTC. The encoded protein is CASNIQGPGYEQYF.

The V gene is TRBV6-4, the J gene TRBJ2-3, with D possibly TRBD2 on 6 matching bases. V dropped 3 bases and J dropped 6 bases, with 13 bases sitting between them. The CDR3 has 14 residues. Germline V gene lookup returns CDR1 MRHNA and CDR2 SNTAGT. CDR3 coding DNA: TGTGCCAGCAGTGATGGGGGGAGACGGGATACGCAGTATTTT. It translates to CASSDGGRRDTQYF.

The chain couples TRBV28 to TRBJ1-5; 12 bases align to TRBD1. Germline-derived CDR1 and CDR2 are MDHEN and SYDVKM. The CDR3 runs to 16 residues. Losses at the gene ends were 6 bases for V and 6 bases for J; bases not matched to a gene: 9. The CDR3 loop reads CASRGQGAFLIQPQHF. In nucleotides, the CDR3 is TGTGCCAGCAGGGGACAGGGGGCTTTTCTTATTCAGCCCCAGCATTTT.

Here the CDR3 reads CASSIGQGAVYGYTF. The DNA of the CDR3 is TGTGCCAGTAGTATAGGCCAGGGGGCCGTATATGGCTACACCTTC. This chain connects TRBV19 to TRBJ1-2; 8 bases agree with TRBD1. The CDR3 runs to 15 residues. Losses at the gene ends were 1 base for V and 5 bases for J; bases not matched to a gene: 6. Germline-derived CDR1 and CDR2 are LNHDA and SQIVND (reference sequence).

This clone occurred a few times. The rearrangement uses TRBV15 and TRBJ1-5; the D gene is possibly TRBD1 (5 bases). Germline CDR1 and CDR2: LNHNV and YYDKDF (reference sequence). The CDR3 is 16 amino acids. V was trimmed by 0 bases and J by 2 bases, leaving 11 bases between them. The CDR3, as DNA: TGTGCCACCAGCAGAGATTCTTCGACAGGCAATCAGCCCCAGCATTTT. Its translation is CATSRDSSTGNQPQHF.

This clone turned up a few times. CDR3 nucleotides: TGTGCCAGCAGTCCCGGGACAGACTATGGCTACACCTTC. It is translated as CASSPGTDYGYTF. The genes are TRBV7-2 and TRBJ1-2; 7 nucleotides align to TRBD1. J was trimmed by 3 bases and V by 6 bases; bases with no gene match: 4. The germline CDR1 and CDR2 sequences are SGHTA and FQGNSA. The CDR3 is 13 residues long.

The chain couples TRBV5-1 to TRBJ1-5, with 8 positions matching TRBD1. Germline V gene lookup returns CDR1 SGHRS and CDR2 YFSETQ. V was pared by 3 bases and J by 5 bases, with 4 bases of the junction left unmatched. The length of the CDR3 is 14 residues. The CDR3 region is CASSWTGLDQPQHF. The CDR3 bases are TGCGCCAGCAGCTGGACAGGGCTAGATCAGCCCCAGCATTTT.

V and J are TRBV2 and TRBJ1-3, with 7 bases matching TRBD1. The CDR3 is made up of 14 amino acids. V was clipped by 4 bases and J by 2 bases; unmatched bases: 2. Germline V gene data show CDR1 as SNHLY and CDR2 as FYNNEI. As DNA, the CDR3 is TGTGCCAGCAGTGGCGGGACAGCTGGAAACACCATATATTTT. Amino acids: CASSGGTAGNTIYF.

The V gene is TRBV19, the J gene TRBJ2-3, with 16 bases fitting TRBD2. CDR3 length: 22 amino acids. After removal of 6 bases from V and 4 bases from J, the junction contained 22 bases not matched to a gene. Germline V CDR1 and CDR2: LNHDA, SQIVND (reference sequence). CDR3 nucleotide sequence: TGTGCCAGTAGCGAACCCGGACAGGGAGGGACTAGCGGGGGGGTTAGCGCAGATACGCAGTATTTT. This encodes CASSEPGQGGTSGGVSADTQYF.

The V and J genes are TRBV19 and TRBJ2-7; possible D gene TRBD1, 5 bases. The germline V and J ends were trimmed by 3 bases and 6 bases, with 12 bases remaining between them. Germline V gives CDR1 LNHDA, CDR2 SQIVND (reference sequence). The CDR3 is 13 residues long. In DNA, the CDR3 is TGTGCCAGTAGTATGTTCAGGGAAGGCGAGCAGTACTTC. The encoded protein is CASSMFREGEQYF.

The chain is built from TRBV7-3 and TRBJ2-4, with 10 bases lining up with TRBD2. The CDR3 loop spans 14 amino acids. V trimming: 5 bases; J trimming: 7 bases; junction bases outside the gene matches: 5. Germline V CDR1 and CDR2: SGHTA, FQGTGA. The CDR3 DNA reads TGTGCCAGCAGCCCTAGCGGGGGTGACAACATTCAGTACTTC. As protein: CASSPSGGDNIQYF.

This clone was observed a few times. This chain links TRBV9 with TRBJ2-2, with D maybe TRBD2 (6 bases). Trimming took off 5 bases at V and 1 base at J, with 9 bases between the two ends. Germline V gene lookup returns CDR1 SGDLS and CDR2 YYNGEE. There are 14 residues in the CDR3. In nucleotides, the CDR3 is TGTGCCAGCAGGTGGGACTGGAACACCGGGGAGCTGTTTTTT. Its translation: CASRWDWNTGELFF.

A few counts support this clone. The chain joins TRBV7-2 to TRBJ1-5, with D perhaps TRBD1 (6 bases). This CDR3 is 15 amino acids long. CDR1 is SGHTA, CDR2 FQGNSA, per germline. Trimming left V 4 bases short and J 7 bases short, with 17 bases between. CDR3 in amino acids: CASSYLLQGTQPQHF. CDR3 DNA sequence: TGTGCCAGCAGCTACCTCCTACAGGGTACCCAGCCCCAGCATTTT.

The V and J genes are TRBV5-6 and TRBJ2-4; 9 nucleotides match TRBD1. The trim removed 5 bases at V and 4 bases at J, leaving 7 bases unmatched. CDR1 is SGHDT and CDR2 is YYEEEE in the germline V gene. The CDR3 extends over 15 amino acids. CDR3 loop: CASSYDGQGKNIQYF. As DNA, the CDR3 is TGTGCCAGCAGTTATGATGGACAGGGGAAAAACATTCAGTACTTC.

The chain recombines TRBV19 with TRBJ1-2; D is unclear. CDR1 is LNHDA, CDR2 SQIVND, per germline (reference sequence). The CDR3 has 16 amino acids. With 4 bases removed from V and 0 bases from J, the gap between germline ends came to 15 bases. CDR3 DNA sequence: TGTGCCAGTAGTAGCTCGAGACACGGGCCTAACTATGGCTACACCTTC. Amino acids: CASSSSRHGPNYGYTF.

The chain is built from TRBV12-3 or TRBV12-4 and TRBJ1-2; no reliable D call. CDR3 length equals 12 residues. The V gene lost 6 bases and the J gene lost 6 bases, with 11 bases spanning the gap. DNA for the CDR3: TGTGCCAGCAGAACCGGCCGGAATGGCTACACCTTC. This encodes CASRTGRNGYTF.

This chain connects TRBV7-2 to TRBJ2-5, with no clear D. V gave up 1 base and J gave up 2 bases, with 5 bases separating them. The CDR3 has 13 residues. In germline, CDR1 is SGHTA, CDR2 FQGNSA. The CDR3 spells CASSLVGQETQYF. The CDR3 DNA reads as TGTGCCAGCAGCTTAGTAGGTCAAGAGACCCAGTACTTC. The full variable domain, in which reference TRBV7-2 and TRBJ2-5 provide the parts outside the CDR3, is GAGVSQSPSNKVTEKGKDVELRCDPISGHTALYWYRQSLGQGLEFLIYFQGNSAPDKSGLPSDRFSAERTGGSVSTLTIQRTQQEDSAVYLCASSLVGQETQYFGPGTRLLVL.

V usage is TRBV6-1 and J usage is TRBJ1-5, with D maybe TRBD1 (5 bases). Trimming took off 1 base at V and 9 bases at J, with 13 bases between the two ends. The germline gives CDR1 MNHNS, CDR2 SASEGT. This CDR3 comprises 14 residues. The CDR3: CASSEGGSRLPQHF. The CDR3 region has the DNA TGTGCCAGCAGTGAAGGGGGCAGCCGCCTGCCCCAGCATTTT.